The 18 T cell receptor beta chains in this list originate from one sample, sequenced in a study of blood T cells in healthy people across ages. The second PCR ran roughly 7 to 11 cycles with a sample-barcoded 5' primer and J-beta primers. MiXCR was run by TCRdb on the 5' RACE reads, yielding one entry per CDR3 protein. This table has about 970,000 distinct CDR3 sequences, 45% to 60% appearing once. Sequenced input: blood. Receptors were obtained from a woman aged 55-70 years in good health.

The rearrangement uses TRBV20-1 and TRBJ2-7; tentatively, D is TRBD2 (6 bases). There are 18 residues in the CDR3. CDR1 is DFQATT and CDR2 is SNEGSKA in the germline V gene (reference sequence). Trimming stripped 0 bases from V and 0 bases from J, with 21 bases between. CDR3 bases: TGCAGTGCTAGAGATACGGCGGGAAGGTGGTTAAGCTCCTACGAGCAGTACTTC. Its translation is CSARDTAGRWLSSYEQYF.

The rearrangement joins TRBV20-1 to TRBJ1-5; 7 bases map to TRBD1. V was pared by 5 bases and J by 7 bases, with 11 bases of the junction left unmatched. Germline assignment: CDR1 DFQATT and CDR2 SNEGSKA (reference sequence). CDR3 length: 14 amino acids. The CDR3 DNA reads TGCAGTGCTGCTCGACAGGGACTGGGGCAGCCCCAGCATTTT. Its translation: CSAARQGLGQPQHF.

This clonotype occurred a few times. CDR3 sequence (DNA): TGCAGCGTTGGTAGGGGCCCCTTTGAGGGTTGGTCCTACGAGCAGTACTTC. It codes for CSVGRGPFEGWSYEQYF. This chain joins TRBV29-1 and TRBJ2-7; D could derive from TRBD1 or TRBD2 (5 bases each). Germline V gene sequence: CDR1 SQVTM, CDR2 ANQGSEA. Trimming left V 4 bases short and J 1 base short, with 23 bases between. The CDR3 consists of 17 residues.

The chain uses TRBV10-3 and TRBJ2-3; 8 bases align to TRBD2. The CDR3 has 14 amino acids. The germline gives CDR1 ENHRY, CDR2 SYGVKD. V lost 3 bases, J lost 8 bases, and 7 bases stayed unmatched. DNA of the CDR3: TGTGCCATCAGTGAAGCCAGCGGGAGTGGTACGCAGTATTTT. Its translation: CAISEASGSGTQYF.

The rearrangement links TRBV7-9 to TRBJ2-5; D perhaps matches TRBD2 (5 bases). The CDR3 loop spans 14 amino acids. Germline V lookup: CDR1 SEHNR, CDR2 FQNEAQ (reference sequence). Between the trimmed V and J ends, which lost 8 bases and 11 bases, there was a span of 24 bases. The CDR3 protein is CASFGGSAGNEQYF. The CDR3 coding sequence is TGTGCCAGCTTTGGCGGATCAGCCGGGAATGAGCAGTACTTC. Supplemented by reference TRBV7-9 and TRBJ2-5, the full variable domain reads DTGVSQNPRHKITKRGQNVTFRCDPISEHNRLYWYRQTLGQGPEFLTYFQNEAQLEKSRLLSDRFSAERPKGSFSTLEIQRTEQGDSAMYLCASFGGSAGNEQYFGPGTRLLVL.

As concerns this clonotype: A read error may account for a junction end that differs from germline. The chain couples TRBV18 to TRBJ2-4; D might be TRBD2 (6 bases). Germline V CDR1 and CDR2: KGHSH, LQKENI. The CDR3 is 13 residues long. CDR3 amino acids: CPSSGTSRNIQYF. CDR3 bases: TGTCCCAGCTCTGGGACTTCACGGAACATTCAGTACTTC.

This clonotype was seen once. This sequence joins TRBV24-1 and TRBJ2-1; maybe TRBD2 (5 bases). Trimming took 4 bases from V and 3 from J, leaving 12 bases between them. This CDR3 spans 15 amino acids. Germline CDR1 and CDR2: KGHDR and SFDVKD. CDR3 amino acids: CATSDPTRDYNEQFF. CDR3 DNA: TGTGCCACCAGTGACCCAACCCGGGACTACAATGAGCAGTTCTTC.

There are a few counts of this clonotype. The CDR3: CASSFFSDTQYF. The DNA for the CDR3 is TGTGCCAGCAGCTTTTTTTCAGATACGCAGTATTTT. This chain joins TRBV7-2 and TRBJ2-3, with D hard to call. V lost 3 bases, J lost 4 bases, and 5 bases lay in between. In germline, CDR1 is SGHTA, CDR2 FQGNSA. The CDR3 length is 12 residues.

V and J are TRBV9 and TRBJ2-1; D unresolved. The germline gives CDR1 SGDLS, CDR2 YYNGEE. The CDR3 consists of 12 residues. Trimming took 5 bases from V and 7 from J, leaving 10 bases between them. The CDR3 nucleotides are TGTGCCAGCAGGTCGGCGGCAAATGAGCAGTTCTTC. Amino acid sequence: CASRSAANEQFF.

The V and J genes are TRBV9 and TRBJ2-2; the D is unclear. Germline CDR1 reads SGDLS; CDR2 reads YYNGEE. This CDR3 contains 11 residues. V dropped 3 bases and J dropped 8 bases, with 5 bases sitting between them. The CDR3 DNA is TGTGCCAGCAGCGCAACAGGGGAGCTGTTTTTT. Protein product: CASSATGELFF.

This clonotype was recorded a few times. The chain joins TRBV12-3 or TRBV12-4 to TRBJ2-7; D is perhaps TRBD1 (5 bases). The CDR3 consists of 13 residues. The V end was cut by 6 bases, the J end by 2 bases, with 11 bases between. This CDR3 is CASSLTAAYEQYF. DNA of the CDR3: TGTGCCAGCAGCCTGACAGCTGCCTACGAGCAGTACTTC.

The chain carries TRBV3-1 and TRBJ1-1; D is ambiguous. Trimming took 2 bases from V and 4 from J, leaving 11 bases between them. The CDR3 consists of 14 residues. Per germline, CDR1 LGHDT and CDR2 YNNKEL (reference sequence). The CDR3 loop is CASSQRRRVTEAFF. The CDR3 nucleotides read TGTGCCAGCAGCCAACGACGGCGGGTCACTGAAGCTTTCTTT.

This chain uses TRBV29-1 with TRBJ2-3, with TRBD1 identical over 7 bases. This CDR3 has 14 amino acids. V gave up 6 bases and J gave up 6 bases; unmatched junction bases: 12. CDR1 and CDR2 from the germline V gene are SQVTM and ANQGSEA. The CDR3 sequence: CSVRQGDHTDTQYF. The CDR3 DNA reads TGCAGCGTCAGACAGGGAGACCACACCGATACGCAGTATTTT.

This clonotype was seen only a few times. CDR3 region: CASSGLAGVGEQFF. The CDR3 DNA sequence: TGTGCCAGCAGTGGACTAGCGGGAGTAGGTGAGCAGTTCTTC. V and J are TRBV2 and TRBJ2-1; 12 bases map to TRBD2. The CDR3 covers 14 residues. The V and J ends lost 4 bases and 9 bases, in that order; junction bases with no gene match: 4. Germline values: CDR1 SNHLY, CDR2 FYNNEI. The variable domain in full, completed from reference TRBV2 and TRBJ2-1, reads EPEVTQTPSHQVTQMGQEVILRCVPISNHLYFYWYRQILGQKVEFLVSFYNNEISEKSEIFDDQFSVERPDGSNFTLKIRSTKLEDSAMYFCASSGLAGVGEQFFGPGTRLTVL.

A single count supports this clonotype. The CDR3 loop is CASTSLAGGSGANVLTF. CDR3 DNA: TGTGCCAGCACCTCACTAGCGGGAGGGTCTGGGGCCAACGTCCTGACTTTC. J is TRBJ2-6 and V is TRBV6-2 or TRBV6-3; 13 bases are a match to TRBD2. This CDR3 has 17 amino acids. V was pared by 7 bases and J by 1 base, with 4 bases of the junction left unmatched. The germline V gene encodes CDR1 MNHEY and CDR2 SVGEGT.

In DNA, the CDR3 is TGCAGTGTTGGGTCTAGCGGGAATAACTACGAGCAGTACTTC. Protein: CSVGSSGNNYEQYF. The J gene is TRBJ2-5, the V gene TRBV20-1, with TRBD2 matching over 9 bases. The J call may be incorrect, as the DNA end agrees better with TRBJ2-7. The germline gives CDR1 DFQATT, CDR2 SNEGSKA (reference sequence). The CDR3 length is 14 residues.

The chain uses TRBV25-1 and TRBJ1-4; 10 bases are a match to TRBD1. J was trimmed by 3 bases and V by 3 bases; bases with no gene match: 10. CDR1 is MGHDK, CDR2 SYGVNS, per germline. The CDR3 runs 18 residues. The CDR3 DNA reads as TGTGCCAGCAGTGATCCCTCGGGACAGGGGAATCCTAATGAAAAACTGTTTTTT. This codes for CASSDPSGQGNPNEKLFF.

As for this clonotype: A read error may produce the germline difference seen at one junction end. The chain links TRBV30 to TRBJ2-7, with D possibly being TRBD1 (5 bases). Germline V gene sequence: CDR1 GTSNPN, CDR2 SVGIG (reference sequence). There are 11 residues in the CDR3. This chain's CDR3 is CAWTHNYEQYF. In DNA form, the CDR3 reads TGTGCTTGGACACATAACTACGAGCAGTACTTC.